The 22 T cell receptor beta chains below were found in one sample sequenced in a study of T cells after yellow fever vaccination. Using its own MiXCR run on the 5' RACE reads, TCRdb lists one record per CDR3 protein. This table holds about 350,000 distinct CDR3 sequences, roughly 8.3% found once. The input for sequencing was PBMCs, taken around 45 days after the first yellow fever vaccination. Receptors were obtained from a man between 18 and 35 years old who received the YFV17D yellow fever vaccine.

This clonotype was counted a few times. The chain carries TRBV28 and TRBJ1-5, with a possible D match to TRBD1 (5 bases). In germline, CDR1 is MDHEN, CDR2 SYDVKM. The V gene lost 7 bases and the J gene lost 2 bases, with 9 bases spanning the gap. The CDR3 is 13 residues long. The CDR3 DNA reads TGTGCCAGCAACACACAGGGCAATCAGCCCCAGCATTTT. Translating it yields CASNTQGNQPQHF.

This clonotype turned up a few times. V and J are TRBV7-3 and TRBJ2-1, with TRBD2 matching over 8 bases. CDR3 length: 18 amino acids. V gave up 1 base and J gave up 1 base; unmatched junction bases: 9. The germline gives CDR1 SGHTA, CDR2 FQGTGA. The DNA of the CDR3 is TGTGCCAGCAGCTTAAGCGGGGGGAATGCCGGGTCCTACAATGAGCAGTTCTTC. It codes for CASSLSGGNAGSYNEQFF.

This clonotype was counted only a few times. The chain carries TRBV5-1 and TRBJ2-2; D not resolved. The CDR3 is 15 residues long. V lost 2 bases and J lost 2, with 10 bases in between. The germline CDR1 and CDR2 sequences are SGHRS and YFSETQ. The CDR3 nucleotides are TGCGCCAGCAGCTTCCACAGAGGAAACACCGGGGAGCTGTTTTTT. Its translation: CASSFHRGNTGELFF.

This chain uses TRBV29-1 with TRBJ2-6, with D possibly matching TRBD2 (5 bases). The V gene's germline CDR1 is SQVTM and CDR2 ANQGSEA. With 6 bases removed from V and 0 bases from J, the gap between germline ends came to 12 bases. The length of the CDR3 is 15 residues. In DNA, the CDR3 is TGCAGCGTGTGGACTTATCACTCTGGGGCCAACGTCCTGACTTTC. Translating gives CSVWTYHSGANVLTF.

CDR3 sequence (DNA): TGTGCCAGCAGTTCCTTGAATAATCAGCCCCAGCATTTT. This gives the protein CASSSLNNQPQHF. The chain uses TRBV12-3 or TRBV12-4 and TRBJ1-5; no clear D gene. CDR3 length equals 13 residues. The germline V and J ends were trimmed by 4 bases and 4 bases, with 8 bases remaining between them.

CDR3 amino acids: CASSLERGRFGYNEQFF. CDR3 nucleotide sequence: TGTGCCAGCAGCTTGGAGCGGGGGCGGTTTGGGTACAATGAGCAGTTCTTC. The chain combines TRBV5-4 with TRBJ2-1, with 8 nucleotides matching TRBD2. Germline V gives CDR1 SGHNT, CDR2 YYREEE (reference sequence). CDR3 length: 17 residues. J was trimmed by 4 bases and V by 0 bases; bases with no gene match: 9.

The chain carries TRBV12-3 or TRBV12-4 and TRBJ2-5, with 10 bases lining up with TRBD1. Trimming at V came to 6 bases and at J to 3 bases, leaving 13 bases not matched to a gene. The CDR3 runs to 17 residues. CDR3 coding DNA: TGTGCCAGCAGCCGACAGGGGGCCAGTATGTACGAAGAGACCCAGTACTTC. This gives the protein CASSRQGASMYEETQYF.

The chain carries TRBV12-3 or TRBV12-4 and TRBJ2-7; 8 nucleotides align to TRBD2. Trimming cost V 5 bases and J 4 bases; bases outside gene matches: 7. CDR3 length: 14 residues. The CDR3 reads CASSHSAGGYEQYV. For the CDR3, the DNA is TGTGCCAGCAGTCACTCCGCGGGGGGATACGAGCAGTACGTC.

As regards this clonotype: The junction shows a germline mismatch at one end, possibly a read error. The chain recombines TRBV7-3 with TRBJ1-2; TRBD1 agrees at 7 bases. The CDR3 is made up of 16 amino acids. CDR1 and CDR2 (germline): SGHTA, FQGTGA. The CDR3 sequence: CACRGEGMPLNYGYTF. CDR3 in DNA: TGTGCCTGCAGGGGGGAGGGCATGCCGCTTAACTATGGCTACACCTTC.

For the CDR3, the DNA is TGCGCCAGCAGCTTGGGCGTAGAAGAGACCCAGTACTTC. Translation: CASSLGVEETQYF. V usage is TRBV5-1 and J usage is TRBJ2-5; D unresolved. Trimming cost V 0 bases and J 3 bases, with 6 bases left between them. Germline CDR1 reads SGHRS; CDR2 reads YFSETQ. The CDR3 runs to 13 residues.

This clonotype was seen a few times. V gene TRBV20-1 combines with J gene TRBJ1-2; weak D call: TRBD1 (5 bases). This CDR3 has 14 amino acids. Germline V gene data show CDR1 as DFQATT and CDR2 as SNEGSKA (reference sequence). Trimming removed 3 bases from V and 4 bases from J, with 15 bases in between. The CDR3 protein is CSARWGIATYGYTF. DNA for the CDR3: TGCAGTGCTAGGTGGGGCATAGCCACCTATGGCTACACCTTC.

CDR3 DNA sequence: TGCAGTGCTAGAGAAAGGACAGGGAAGACCCAGTACTTC. This sequence encodes CSARERTGKTQYF. V gene TRBV20-1 combines with J gene TRBJ2-5; TRBD1 matches at 8 bases. Germline V CDR1 and CDR2: DFQATT, SNEGSKA (reference sequence). V dropped 0 bases and J dropped 6; count of bases not matched to a gene: 3. The CDR3 loop spans 13 amino acids.

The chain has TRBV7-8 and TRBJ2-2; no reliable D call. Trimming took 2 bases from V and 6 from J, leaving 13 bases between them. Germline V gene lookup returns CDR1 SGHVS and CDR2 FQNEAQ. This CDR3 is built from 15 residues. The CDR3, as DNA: TGTGCCAGCAGCTTAAGGTTGGCTAGAGCCGGGGAGCTGTTTTTT. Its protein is CASSLRLARAGELFF. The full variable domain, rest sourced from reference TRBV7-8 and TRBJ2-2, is GAGVSQSPRYKVAKRGQDVALRCDPISGHVSLFWYQQALGQGPEFLTYFQNEAQLDKSGLPSDRFFAERPEGSVSTLKIQRTQQEDSAVYLCASSLRLARAGELFFGEGSRLTVL.

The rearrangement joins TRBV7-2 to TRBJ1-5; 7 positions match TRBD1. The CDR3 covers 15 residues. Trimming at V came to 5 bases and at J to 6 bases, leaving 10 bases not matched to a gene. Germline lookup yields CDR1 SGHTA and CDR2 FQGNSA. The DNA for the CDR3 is TGTGCCAGCAGCGCCGGGACAGAATTTCTTCAGCCCCAGCATTTT. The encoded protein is CASSAGTEFLQPQHF.

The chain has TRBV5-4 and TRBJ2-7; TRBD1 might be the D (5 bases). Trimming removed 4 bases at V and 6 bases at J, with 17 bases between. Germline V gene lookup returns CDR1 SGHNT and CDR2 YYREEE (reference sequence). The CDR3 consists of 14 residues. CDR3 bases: TGTGCCAGCAGCCTTGGTATTCGGCAGGGCGAGCAGTACTTC. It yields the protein CASSLGIRQGEQYF.

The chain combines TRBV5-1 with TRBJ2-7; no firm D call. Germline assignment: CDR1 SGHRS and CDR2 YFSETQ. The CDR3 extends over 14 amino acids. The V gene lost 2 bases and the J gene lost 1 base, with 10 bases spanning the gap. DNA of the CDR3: TGCGCCAGCAGCTTCCTCCCAGGATCCTACGAGCAGTACGTC. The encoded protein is CASSFLPGSYEQYV.

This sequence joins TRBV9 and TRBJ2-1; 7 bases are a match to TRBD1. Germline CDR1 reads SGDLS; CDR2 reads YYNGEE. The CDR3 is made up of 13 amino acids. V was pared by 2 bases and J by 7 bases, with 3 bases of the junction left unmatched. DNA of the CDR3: TGTGCCAGCAGCGTGGGACAGAAGAATGAGCAGTTCTTC. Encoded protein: CASSVGQKNEQFF.

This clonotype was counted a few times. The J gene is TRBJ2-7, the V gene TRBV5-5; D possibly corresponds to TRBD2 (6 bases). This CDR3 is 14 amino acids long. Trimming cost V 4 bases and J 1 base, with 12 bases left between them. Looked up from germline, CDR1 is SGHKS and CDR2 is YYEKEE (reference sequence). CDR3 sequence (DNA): TGTGCCAGCAGCACGGTGGGGGGATCCTACGAGCAGTACGTC. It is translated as CASSTVGGSYEQYV.

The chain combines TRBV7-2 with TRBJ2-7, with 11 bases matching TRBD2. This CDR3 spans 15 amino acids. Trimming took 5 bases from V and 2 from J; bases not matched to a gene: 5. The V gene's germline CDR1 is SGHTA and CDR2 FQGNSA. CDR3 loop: CASSPGTSGPYEQYF. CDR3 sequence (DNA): TGTGCCAGCAGCCCCGGGACTAGCGGACCCTACGAGCAGTACTTC. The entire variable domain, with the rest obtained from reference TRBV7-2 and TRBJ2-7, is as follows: GAGVSQSPSNKVTEKGKDVELRCDPISGHTALYWYRQSLGQGLEFLIYFQGNSAPDKSGLPSDRFSAERTGGSVSTLTIQRTQQEDSAVYLCASSPGTSGPYEQYFGPGTRLTVT.

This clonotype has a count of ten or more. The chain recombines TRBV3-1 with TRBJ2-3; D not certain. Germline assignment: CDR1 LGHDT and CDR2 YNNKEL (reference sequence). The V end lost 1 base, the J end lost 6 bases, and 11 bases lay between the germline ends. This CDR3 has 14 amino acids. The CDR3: CASSQAPPPDTQYF. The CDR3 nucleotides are TGTGCCAGCAGCCAAGCACCCCCCCCGGATACGCAGTATTTT.

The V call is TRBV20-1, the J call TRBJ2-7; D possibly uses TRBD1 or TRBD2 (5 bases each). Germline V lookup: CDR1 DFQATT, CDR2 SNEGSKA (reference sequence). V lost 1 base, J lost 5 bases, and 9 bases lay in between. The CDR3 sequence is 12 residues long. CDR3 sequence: CSARVGRDEQYF. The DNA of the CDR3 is TGCAGTGCTAGAGTGGGGCGGGACGAGCAGTACTTC.

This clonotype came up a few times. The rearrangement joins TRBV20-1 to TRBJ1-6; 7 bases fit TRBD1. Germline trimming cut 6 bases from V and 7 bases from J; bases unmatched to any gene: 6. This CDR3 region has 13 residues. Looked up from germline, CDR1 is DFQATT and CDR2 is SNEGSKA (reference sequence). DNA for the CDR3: TGCAGTGCCAGGGGGACAGCGAATTCACCCCTCCACTTT. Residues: CSARGTANSPLHF.